Sequencing of this T cell receptor beta chain was carried out in a study of early T cells in non-severe SARS-CoV-2 infection. Across the study: RNA in bulk from unsorted whole blood was sequenced, and chains were unpaired.

This clonotype was picked up many times. Its target is not known. General observations from the study: Anti-spike CD8 specificities were favored by VDJdb matching, whose results missed private and CD4 specificities.

The length of the CDR3 is 16 residues. Trimming cost V 3 bases and J 3 bases; bases outside gene matches: 11. Germline loops: CDR1 DFQATT, CDR2 SNEGSKA (reference sequence). The TCR library protocol was used to attach unique molecular identifiers. These identifiers were attached to individual cDNA molecules. Via MiXCR, TCRdb re-called the 5' RACE reads, giving one row per CDR3 protein. The table has about 50,000 distinct CDR3 sequences, roughly a tenth seen once; the top ten hold approximately 5.7%. The chain carries TRBV20-1 and TRBJ2-3; 8 nucleotides agree with TRBD2. This clonotype originated in an adult who was a healthcare worker with PCR-confirmed SARS-CoV-2 infection or an uninfected control (not recorded which). Source: whole blood, taken at baseline. The CDR3 loop is CSASVFGGARTDTQYF. The CDR3 nucleotides read TGCAGTGCTAGTGTCTTCGGGGGGGCCAGGACAGATACGCAGTATTTT.